These T cell receptor beta chains were read from a single sample in a study of technical replicates of blood from four donors. The table came from immunoSEQ multiplex PCR; TCRdb's copy has only in-frame clones and leaves some out. In the table there are around 67,000 clones, over 95% of which are singletons. Sequenced input: T cells isolated from PBMCs. All receptors derive from a human donor in good health. Each CDR3 is given with its conserved first and last residue. D genes are given only for firm matches. Clone size appears in some rows only: once, few, many, or a class for an expanded clone.

d_gene,j_gene,abundance,v_gene,len,CDR3nt,CDR3aa
TRBD1,TRBJ1-1,once,TRBV5-1,15,TGCGCCAGCAGCCAGTTGGGTGACAGGGGGACTGAAGCTTTCTTT,CASSQLGDRGTEAFF
.,TRBJ2-7,.,TRBV18,13,TGTGCCAGCTCATTACAGGACAGTCGCGAGCAGTACTTC,CASSLQDSREQYF
.,TRBJ2-6,.,TRBV27,20,TGTGCCAGCAGTTTAAAGGGCCCAGGGTACCCTTATGCGGGGGCCAACGTCCTGACTTTC,CASSLKGPGYPYAGANVLTF
.,TRBJ2-1,.,TRBV7-6,16,TGTGCCAGCAGCTTAGCATCAAGCGGAGGGTACAATGAGCAGTTCTTC,CASSLASSGGYNEQFF
.,TRBJ2-7,.,TRBV6-1,13,TGTGCCAGCAGTGAAGCGCTCCCGGGCGAGCAGTACTTC,CASSEALPGEQYF
TRBD1,TRBJ1-4,.,TRBV7-6,16,TGTGCCAGCAGCTCTCCCTCGACAGGGCAGAGGGAAAAACTGTTTTTT,CASSSPSTGQREKLFF
.,TRBJ2-1,.,TRBV28,21,TGTGCCAGCTTTCCGTTGACAGGGGGCACGGTAGCGGGAGTACCCTACAATGAGCAGTTCTTC,CASFPLTGGTVAGVPYNEQFF
TRBD2,TRBJ2-1,.,TRBV2,18,TGTGCCAGCAGTGGCTATTTTTTTAGCGGGAGGTCGCACAATGAGCAGTTCTTC,CASSGYFFSGRSHNEQFF
TRBD1,TRBJ2-7,.,TRBV5-1,14,TGCGCCAGCAGCTTTGACAGGGATCTCTACGAGCAGTACTTC,CASSFDRDLYEQYF
TRBD2,TRBJ2-3,.,TRBV6-4,15,TGTGCCAGCAGTGAGGGTAGCGGGAGCACAGATACGCAGTATTTT,CASSEGSGSTDTQYF
.,TRBJ1-1,once,TRBV7-3,17,TGTGCCAGCAGCTTAGGGACAACATTACTGACAGACACTGAAGCTTTCTTT,CASSLGTTLLTDTEAFF
.,TRBJ1-1,.,TRBV5-1,15,TGCGCCAGCAGCTTGGCCTTTTCGGAGACCACTGAAGCTTTCTTT,CASSLAFSETTEAFF
.,TRBJ2-3,once,TRBV5-1,14,TGCGCCAGCATCCGCTCGACAGGCACAGATACGCAGTATTTT,CASIRSTGTDTQYF
TRBD2,TRBJ2-5,.,TRBV7-8,14,TGTGCCAGCAGAACGGCGGGGGGACAAGAGACCCAGTACTTC,CASRTAGGQETQYF
.,TRBJ1-6,.,TRBV5-6,15,TGTGCCAGCAGCTTGGACGGGGCCTATAATTCACCCCTCCACTTT,CASSLDGAYNSPLHF
.,TRBJ2-2,.,TRBV11-3,13,TGTGCCAGCAGCCAGGACAGAGGCGGGGAGCTGTTTTTT,CASSQDRGGELFF
TRBD1,TRBJ1-4,once,TRBV29-1,13,TGCAGCGTTGAGGACAGGGGAAAGGAAAAACTGTTTTTT,CSVEDRGKEKLFF
TRBD2,TRBJ2-2,.,TRBV28,18,TGTGCCAGCAGTTCTCACCAACTAGCGGGTGAGAGGGCCGGGGAGCTGTTTTTT,CASSSHQLAGERAGELFF
TRBD2,TRBJ2-5,.,TRBV9,16,TGTGCCAGCAGCGTAGGGCTAGCGGCGTTACAAGAGACCCAGTACTTC,CASSVGLAALQETQYF
TRBD1,TRBJ2-2,.,TRBV7-9,18,TGTGCCAGCAGCTTAGTCCCCGGGACAGGGGTTTTCACCGGGGAGCTGTTTTTT,CASSLVPGTGVFTGELFF
.,TRBJ1-2,once,TRBV6-1,11,TGTGCCAGCAGAAAATCGTATGGCTACACCTTC,CASRKSYGYTF
.,TRBJ1-2,.,TRBV15,15,TGTGCCACCAGTAACATGGGGCCCGGTTCCTATGGCTACACCTTC,CATSNMGPGSYGYTF
.,TRBJ2-5,.,TRBV4-2,14,TGTGCCAGCAGCCAACTCGGGGAACAAGAGACCCAGTACTTC,CASSQLGEQETQYF
TRBD1,TRBJ2-1,.,TRBV28,15,TGTGCCAGCAGTTCCCGGGACAGAACCTACAATGAGCAGTTCTTC,CASSSRDRTYNEQFF
.,TRBJ1-5,.,TRBV7-9,14,TGTGCCAGCAGCTCTTCTACAGGCAATCAGCCCCAGCATTTT,CASSSSTGNQPQHF
.,TRBJ1-1,once,TRBV6-6,14,TGTGCCAGCAGTTCTACCCAGGAGAACACTGAAGCTTTCTTT,CASSSTQENTEAFF
TRBD2,TRBJ2-1,.,TRBV2,13,TGTGCCAGCAAAACTAGCGGGAGCAATGAGCAGTTCTTC,CASKTSGSNEQFF
.,TRBJ2-7,.,TRBV5-6,17,TGTGCCAGCAGCCCATTGCAGGGGTCGGCTAGCTCCTACGAGCAGTACTTC,CASSPLQGSASSYEQYF
TRBD2,TRBJ2-1,.,TRBV5-6,18,TGTGCCAGCAGCCCTAACCCGGGACTAGTGGGGTCCTACAATGAGCAGTTCTTC,CASSPNPGLVGSYNEQFF
TRBD2,TRBJ2-7,.,TRBV13,15,TGTGCCAGCAGCTCATGGACTAGCATTAACTACGAGCAGTACTTC,CASSSWTSINYEQYF
.,TRBJ2-5,.,TRBV7-9,14,TGTGCCAGCAGCACCGGACAGGCCGGGGGGGCCCAGTACTTC,CASSTGQAGGAQYF
TRBD2,TRBJ2-2,once,TRBV5-6,16,TGTGCCAGCAGCGCAACCGGGACTAGTGGCACCGGGGAGCTGTTTTTT,CASSATGTSGTGELFF
TRBD1,TRBJ2-7,.,TRBV11-2,20,TGTGCCAGCAGCTTAGAGCCCGGTATCACGACAGGGGGGTTTGTTTACGAGCAGTACTTC,CASSLEPGITTGGFVYEQYF
.,TRBJ2-3,.,TRBV27,16,TGTGCCAGCAAATGGGGGGCGGGAGCCTCGACAGATACGCAGTATTTT,CASKWGAGASTDTQYF
.,TRBJ1-5,few,TRBV2,15,TGTGCCAGCAGTTCAGGGGTTTATAGCAATCAGCCCCAGCATTTT,CASSSGVYSNQPQHF
TRBD2,TRBJ2-1,once,TRBV4-1,16,TGCGCCAGCAGCCAAGCGACTAGCGGATCCTACAATGAGCAGTTCTTC,CASSQATSGSYNEQFF
.,TRBJ2-2,.,TRBV4-1,17,TGCGCCAGCAGCCCAAGGGGGGGGGCGCGCGGGACCGGGGAGCTGTTTTTT,CASSPRGGARGTGELFF
TRBD1,TRBJ1-5,.,TRBV19,16,TGTGCCAGTAGTACCGACAGGGAACTGCATAATCAGCCCCAGCATTTT,CASSTDRELHNQPQHF
.,TRBJ2-1,.,TRBV28,16,TGTGCCAGCACTACCGTGAACGTCCGTTACTACAATGAGCAGTTCTTC,CASTTVNVRYYNEQFF
.,TRBJ2-2,.,TRBV10-3,12,TGTGCCACCGGGTGGTCGATGGGGGAGCTGTTTTTT,CATGWSMGELFF
.,TRBJ1-5,.,TRBV28,13,TGTGCCAGCAGTTACCCCAGGGTTCAGCCCCAGCATTTT,CASSYPRVQPQHF
TRBD1,TRBJ1-1,.,TRBV2,12,TGTGCCAGCAGCGAACAGGGGGCCGGGGCTTTCTTT,CASSEQGAGAFF
.,TRBJ1-4,.,TRBV6-1,13,TGTGCCATTCAAGGGGATAAGAATGAAAAACTGTTTTTT,CAIQGDKNEKLFF
.,TRBJ1-1,.,TRBV7-8,15,TGTGCCAGCAGCGGGACCCAGGGGCGAAACACTGAAGCTTTCTTT,CASSGTQGRNTEAFF
TRBD1,TRBJ2-1,.,TRBV19,15,TGTGCCAGTAGTGACCGGGACAGGGTTTACAATGAGCAGTTCTTC,CASSDRDRVYNEQFF